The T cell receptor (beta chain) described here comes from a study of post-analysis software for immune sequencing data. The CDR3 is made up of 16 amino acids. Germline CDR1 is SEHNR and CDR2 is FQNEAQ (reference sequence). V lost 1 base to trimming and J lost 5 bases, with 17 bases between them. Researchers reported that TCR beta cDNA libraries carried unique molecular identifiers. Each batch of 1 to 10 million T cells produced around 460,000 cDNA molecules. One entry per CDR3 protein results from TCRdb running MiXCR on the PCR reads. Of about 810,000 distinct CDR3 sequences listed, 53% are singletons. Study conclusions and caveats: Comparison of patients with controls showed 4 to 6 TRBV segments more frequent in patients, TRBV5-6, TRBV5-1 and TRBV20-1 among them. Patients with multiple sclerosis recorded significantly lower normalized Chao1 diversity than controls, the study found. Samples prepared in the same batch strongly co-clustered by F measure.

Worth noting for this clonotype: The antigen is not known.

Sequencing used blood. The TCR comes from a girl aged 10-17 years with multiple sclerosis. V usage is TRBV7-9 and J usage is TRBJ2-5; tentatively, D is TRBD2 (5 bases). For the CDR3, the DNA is TGTGCCAGCAGCTTAGTCCTCGGACGGTCGGGGGAGACCCAGTACTTC. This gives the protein CASSLVLGRSGETQYF.